This T cell receptor beta chain was observed in a study of blood T cells in healthy people across ages. For the study at large: Researchers report that template switching captured about one barcoded beta molecule per two T cells.

Alongside a J-beta primer mix, a sample-barcoded 5' primer served in a second PCR lasting about 6 to 11 cycles. TCRdb recomputed calls from the 5' RACE reads with MiXCR, one row per CDR3 protein. The sample yields some 920,000 distinct CDR3 sequences, roughly 51% seen once. Sequences were obtained from blood. This TCR was sampled from a woman aged 55-69 years in good health.

This CDR3 is CASSLGGGRRGEQFF. CDR3 sequence (DNA): TGTGCCAGCAGTTTAGGGGGCGGGAGAAGGGGTGAGCAGTTCTTC. V and J are TRBV28 and TRBJ2-1; TRBD2 is a possible D gene (7 bases). With 2 bases removed from V and 9 bases from J, the gap between germline ends came to 17 bases. The V gene's germline CDR1 is MDHEN and CDR2 SYDVKM. The length of the CDR3 is 15 residues. The variable domain in full, with the rest retrieved from reference TRBV28 and TRBJ2-1, is DVKVTQSSRYLVKRTGEKVFLECVQDMDHENMFWYRQDPGLGLRLIYFSYDVKMKEKGDIPEGYSVSREKKERFSLILESASTNQTSMYLCASSLGGGRRGEQFFGPGTRLTVL.